This TCR beta chain stems from a study of PD-1 blockade in classical Hodgkin lymphoma. This CDR3 is 14 amino acids long. Trimming left V 4 bases short and J 7 bases short, with 15 bases between. Per the germline V gene, CDR1 is SGDLS and CDR2 is YYNGEE. Produced via immunoSEQ multiplex PCR; TCRdb's table is partial and in-frame only. The data show around 17,000 clones, just under 85% seen once. Overall study findings and caveats: With respect to the repertoire differences, their causes, possibly disease activity or prior therapy, remain undefined. Relapsed/refractory patients reportedly had lower baseline diversity than newly diagnosed patients.

In the case of this clone: Its antigen is undetermined.

The time point denotes: newly diagnosed, previously untreated cHL patient sample. Newly diagnosed, untreated classical Hodgkin lymphoma PBMCs served as comparison. This TCR came from a human donor with classical Hodgkin lymphoma. Input material: peripheral blood mononuclear cells (PBMCs). This rearrangement joins TRBV9 to TRBJ2-1; unclear D gene. CDR3: CASSPGGIINEQFF. The DNA for the CDR3 is TGTGCCAGCAGCCCAGGCGGTATTATAAATGAGCAGTTCTTC.